This T cell receptor (beta chain) was sequenced for a study of tumor-infiltrating lymphocytes in oesophageal squamous cell carcinoma. This clonotype was seen a handful of times. MiXCR, run by TCRdb on the PCR reads, gives a single entry per CDR3 protein. The sample records approximately 12,000 distinct CDR3 sequences, 50% to 65% being singletons. Trimming took 2 bases from V and 2 from J; bases not matched to a gene: 13. The CDR3 has 18 amino acids. CDR1 is SGHTA, CDR2 FQGNSA, per germline. This sequence joins TRBV7-2 and TRBJ2-3; 7 positions match TRBD1. This clonotype was sampled from a male donor with esophageal squamous cell carcinoma. Source material: esophageal tumor tissue. The chain's CDR3 is CASSLPETGTEYTDTQYF. The CDR3, as DNA: TGTGCCAGCAGCTTACCCGAGACCGGGACAGAATACACAGATACGCAGTATTTT.